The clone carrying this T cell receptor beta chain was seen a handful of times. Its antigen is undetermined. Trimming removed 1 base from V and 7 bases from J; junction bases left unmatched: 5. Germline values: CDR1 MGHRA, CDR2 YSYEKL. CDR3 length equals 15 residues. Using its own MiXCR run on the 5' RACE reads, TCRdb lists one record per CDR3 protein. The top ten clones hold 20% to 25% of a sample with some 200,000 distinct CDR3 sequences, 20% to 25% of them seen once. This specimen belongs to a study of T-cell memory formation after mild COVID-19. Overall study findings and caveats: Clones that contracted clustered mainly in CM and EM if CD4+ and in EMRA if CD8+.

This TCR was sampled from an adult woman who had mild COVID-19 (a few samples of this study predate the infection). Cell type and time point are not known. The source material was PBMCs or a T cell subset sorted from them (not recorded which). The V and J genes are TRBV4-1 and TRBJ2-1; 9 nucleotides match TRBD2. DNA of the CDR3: TGCGCCAGCAGCCAAGTTGCGGGAGGGAGGAATGAGCAGTTCTTC. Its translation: CASSQVAGGRNEQFF.